The sequence of this T cell receptor beta chain was determined in a study of vaccination effects on CD4 cells after COVID-19. Sequencing was preceded by expansion of antigen-specific CD4+ T cells with viral peptide pools in the ViraFEST assay. When about ten days of culture had elapsed, CD4+ T cells were isolated. Every participant took two doses of the BNT162b2 or mRNA-1273 vaccine. The method was immunoSEQ multiplex PCR; TCRdb's version includes in-frame clones alone and lacks a portion of them. The table records more than 35,000 clones, roughly 79% of them present only once. Germline CDR1 reads SGHTA; CDR2 reads FQGNSA. The CDR3 extends over 13 amino acids. V shed 3 bases and J shed 8 bases, with 13 bases lying between them. A remark on this clone: Antigen specificity is unknown.

The clonotype originates from a human donor who received a COVID-19 vaccine. Some clones in this sample may be carry-over from other donors' samples. The chain is built from TRBV7-2 and TRBJ1-2; the D gene is possibly TRBD1 (5 bases). Sequenced here: CD4+ T cells from PBMCs cultured with HCoV-NL63 spike peptides, sampled after COVID-19 vaccination. Here the CDR3 DNA reads TGTGCCAGCAGCTTCGGGACGGTTGAAGGCTACACCTTC. This gives the protein CASSFGTVEGYTF.